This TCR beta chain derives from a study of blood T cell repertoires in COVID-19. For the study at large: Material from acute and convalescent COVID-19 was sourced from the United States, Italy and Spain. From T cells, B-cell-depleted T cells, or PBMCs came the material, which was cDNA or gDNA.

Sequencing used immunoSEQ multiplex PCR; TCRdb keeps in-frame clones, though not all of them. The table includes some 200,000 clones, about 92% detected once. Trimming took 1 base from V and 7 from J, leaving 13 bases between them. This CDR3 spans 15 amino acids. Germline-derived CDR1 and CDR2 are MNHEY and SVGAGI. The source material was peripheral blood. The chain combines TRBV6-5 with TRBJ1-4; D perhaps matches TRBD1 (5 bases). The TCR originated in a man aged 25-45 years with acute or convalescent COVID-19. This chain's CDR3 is CASSYYAGGGEKLFF. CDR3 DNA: TGTGCCAGCAGTTACTATGCGGGGGGGGGTGAAAAACTGTTTTTT.